These 28 T cell receptor beta chains share one sample of origin, sequenced in a study of T cells in localized non-small cell lung cancer. Profiled with immunoSEQ multiplex PCR; TCRdb holds only in-frame clones, not every one. This sample has 25,000 to 35,000 clones, with 92% found just once. Specimen: peripheral blood, collected before any cancer treatment. The receptors were gathered from a female donor of 60 years or more with stage I lung adenocarcinoma.

This chain links TRBV6-1 with TRBJ1-2; 7 bases map to TRBD1. With 6 bases clipped from V and 3 bases from J, the junction kept 7 bases outside the gene matches. Per the germline V gene, CDR1 is MNHNS and CDR2 is SASEGT. The CDR3 length is 14 residues. CDR3 sequence: CASRQTGTDYGYTF. The DNA of the CDR3 is TGTGCCAGCAGACAGACAGGGACTGACTATGGCTACACCTTC.

The chain employs TRBV5-1 and TRBJ2-5; the D gene is possibly TRBD2 (6 bases). Trimming stripped 7 bases from V and 4 bases from J, with 17 bases between. Germline CDR1 SGHRS, CDR2 YFSETQ. The CDR3 consists of 14 residues. The CDR3 reads CASSYGGMAETQYF. CDR3 nucleotide sequence: TGCGCCAGCTCCTACGGGGGAATGGCAGAGACCCAGTACTTC.

The V gene is TRBV6-1, the J gene TRBJ2-2; 7 bases are a match to TRBD1. V gave up 6 bases and J gave up 6 bases; unmatched junction bases: 4. The CDR3 extends over 13 amino acids. Germline values: CDR1 MNHNS, CDR2 SASEGT. The CDR3, as DNA: TGTGCCAGCAGGAACAGGGGTTCCGGGGAGCTGTTTTTT. Translation: CASRNRGSGELFF.

V and J are TRBV7-2 and TRBJ1-3; D is ambiguous. Germline-derived CDR1 and CDR2 are SGHTA and FQGNSA. The CDR3 totals 15 residues. Between the trimmed V and J ends, which lost 2 bases and 0 bases, there was a span of 8 bases. CDR3 in amino acids: CASSLRTPSGNTIYF. DNA of the CDR3: TGTGCCAGCAGCTTACGTACCCCCTCTGGAAACACCATATATTTT.

This sequence joins TRBV18 and TRBJ1-3; 9 bases fit TRBD1. Unmatched junction bases numbered 13, after V lost 3 bases and J lost 4 bases. The germline V gene has CDR1 KGHSH and CDR2 LQKENI. The CDR3 is 18 amino acids. DNA of the CDR3: TGTGCCAGCTCACCGGACGGGACAGGGTTCCGGAACGGAAACACCATATATTTT. Its protein product is CASSPDGTGFRNGNTIYF.

The gene calls are TRBV30 and TRBJ1-4; D is ambiguous. This CDR3 is built from 14 residues. V lost 4 bases and J lost 8, with 17 bases in between. Germline lookup yields CDR1 GTSNPN and CDR2 SVGIG (reference sequence). Written as DNA, the CDR3 is TGTGCCTGGACGCAGGCCCTCGGAGGAGAAAAACTGTTTTTT. Translated: CAWTQALGGEKLFF.

V and J are TRBV30 and TRBJ1-1; D unclear. V lost 4 bases and J 0 bases, leaving 9 bases between the germline ends. The CDR3 length is 13 residues. CDR1 is GTSNPN and CDR2 is SVGIG in the germline V gene (reference sequence). Here the CDR3 DNA reads TGTGCCTGGATCCGGGGATTGAACACTGAAGCTTTCTTT. The encoded protein is CAWIRGLNTEAFF. The full variable domain, its missing parts supplied by reference TRBV30 and TRBJ1-1, is SQTIHQWPATLVQPVGSPLSLECTVEGTSNPNLYWYRQAAGRGLQLLFYSVGIGQISSEVPQNLSASRPQDRQFILSSKKLLLSDSGFYLCAWIRGLNTEAFFGQGTRLTVV.

Details on this clone: Other DNA sequences from this sample encode an identical CDR3 as well. The rearrangement uses TRBV12-5 and TRBJ2-7; 7 bases align to TRBD2. Germline V gives CDR1 LGHNT, CDR2 FRNRAP. CDR3 length: 13 residues. Germline trimming cut 6 bases from V and 7 bases from J; bases unmatched to any gene: 9. For the CDR3, the DNA is TGTGCTAGTGGGGCCGGGGAGGGTGGGGAGCAGTACTTC. It specifies CASGAGEGGEQYF.

V and J are TRBV7-2 and TRBJ2-7; TRBD1 matches at 7 bases. This CDR3 contains 15 residues. The germline gives CDR1 SGHTA, CDR2 FQGNSA. J was trimmed by 5 bases and V by 4 bases; bases with no gene match: 11. Written as DNA, the CDR3 is TGTGCCAGCAGCTCACCCGACAGGGTACGCAACGAGCAGTACTTC. This encodes CASSSPDRVRNEQYF.

The V gene is TRBV6-5, the J gene TRBJ1-5; D perhaps matches TRBD1 (5 bases). CDR1 and CDR2 from the germline V gene are MNHEY and SVGAGI. The CDR3 consists of 15 residues. The germline V and J ends were trimmed by 5 bases and 2 bases, with 13 bases remaining between them. The CDR3 sequence is CASSPHGGGNQPQHF. CDR3 coding DNA: TGTGCCAGCAGTCCTCACGGGGGTGGCAATCAGCCCCAGCATTTT.

This chain uses TRBV6-6 with TRBJ1-1, with a weak D call TRBD1 (6 bases). CDR3 length: 14 residues. In germline, CDR1 is MNHNY, CDR2 SVGAGI (reference sequence). V dropped 0 bases and J dropped 5 bases, with 10 bases sitting between them. CDR3 nucleotide sequence: TGTGCCAGCAGTTACTCAGGGGGATGGACTGAAGCTTTCTTT. Amino acids: CASSYSGGWTEAFF.

Only a few counts were recorded for this clone. This chain joins TRBV6-5 and TRBJ2-2; D not resolved. Trimming shortened V by 5 bases and J by 9 bases, and 16 bases separated the two germline ends. Looked up from germline, CDR1 is MNHEY and CDR2 is SVGAGI. The CDR3 runs to 14 residues. The CDR3 sequence: CASSPRTDPRELFF. Here the CDR3 DNA reads TGTGCCAGCAGTCCCCGGACGGATCCCCGGGAGCTGTTTTTT.

The chain joins TRBV5-4 to TRBJ2-2; 7 nucleotides match TRBD2. Germline values: CDR1 SGHNT, CDR2 YYREEE (reference sequence). CDR3 length equals 13 residues. The trim removed 4 bases at V and 6 bases at J, leaving 3 bases unmatched. CDR3: CASSPGLAGELFF. The DNA of the CDR3 is TGTGCCAGCAGCCCCGGACTAGCCGGGGAGCTGTTTTTT.

This chain links TRBV5-1 with TRBJ2-2, with D uncertain. CDR1 is SGHRS and CDR2 is YFSETQ in the germline V gene. The CDR3 consists of 13 residues. The ends were cut back, 6 bases at V and 1 base at J, with 7 bases in the middle. The CDR3 coding sequence is TGCGCCAGCACAAGTGGGAACACCGGGGAGCTGTTTTTT. Protein: CASTSGNTGELFF.

This clone showed up just once. The CDR3 loop is CASSQDWGLETQYF. Written as DNA, the CDR3 is TGCGCCAGCAGCCAAGATTGGGGGTTGGAGACCCAGTACTTC. The chain joins TRBV4-1 to TRBJ2-5; D tentatively fits TRBD1 or TRBD2 (5 bases each). Germline V gene lookup returns CDR1 MGHRA and CDR2 YSYEKL. This CDR3 is 14 amino acids long. V was clipped by 0 bases and J by 5 bases, with 10 bases between them.

This rearrangement joins TRBV6-4 to TRBJ2-3, with TRBD2 as a possible D gene (7 bases). From germline, CDR1 is MRHNA and CDR2 SNTAGT. The CDR3 is made up of 16 amino acids. Trimming removed 4 bases from V and 3 bases from J, with 17 bases in between. The CDR3 DNA follows: TGTGCCAGCAGTGGCCCGAGGGGGGGCCGGACAGATACGCAGTATTTT. Residues: CASSGPRGGRTDTQYF.

The genes are TRBV25-1 and TRBJ1-2; D not certain. Trimming removed 6 bases from V and 4 bases from J, with 9 bases in between. Germline CDR1 MGHDK, CDR2 SYGVNS. The CDR3 is 12 amino acids. The CDR3 DNA follows: TGTGCCAGCAGCGAGGGATCCTATGGCTACACCTTC. Encoded protein: CASSEGSYGYTF.

This clone was seen more than once but under ten times. The CDR3 bases are TGTGCCAGCAGCTTAGGGCAGGTACATAGCAATCAGCCCCAGCATTTT. This sequence encodes CASSLGQVHSNQPQHF. The chain links TRBV7-9 to TRBJ1-5; D not certain. Germline V lookup: CDR1 SEHNR, CDR2 FQNEAQ (reference sequence). The CDR3 length is 16 residues. Trimming cost V 1 base and J 0 bases, with 10 bases left between them. The complete variable domain, with remaining parts taken from reference TRBV7-9 and TRBJ1-5, reads DTGVSQNPRHKITKRGQNVTFRCDPISEHNRLYWYRQTLGQGPEFLTYFQNEAQLEKSRLLSDRFSAERPKGSFSTLEIQRTEQGDSAMYLCASSLGQVHSNQPQHFGDGTRLSIL.

For the CDR3, the DNA is TGTGCCAGCAGCTTAGCTATATGGGACAGCGGTACCTACGAGCAGTACTTC. This translates into CASSLAIWDSGTYEQYF. The chain uses TRBV11-3 and TRBJ2-7, with TRBD1 identical over 7 bases. V lost 1 base and J lost 2; bases outside the gene matches: 11. Germline V gene data show CDR1 as SGHNT and CDR2 as YENEEA. This CDR3 spans 17 amino acids. The complete variable domain, with remaining parts taken from reference TRBV11-3 and TRBJ2-7, reads EAGVVQSPRYKIIEKKQPVAFWCNPISGHNTLYWYLQNLGQGPELLIRYENEEAVDDSQLPKDRFSAERLKGVDSTLKIQPAELGDSAVYLCASSLAIWDSGTYEQYFGPGTRLTVT.

In DNA, the CDR3 is TGTGCCAGCAGCACCTCCAGGGGGAGCTACGAGCAGTACTTC. Encoded protein: CASSTSRGSYEQYF. This chain links TRBV5-6 with TRBJ2-7, with 7 bases fitting TRBD1. Trimming took 4 bases from V and 3 from J; bases not matched to a gene: 7. The germline CDR1 and CDR2 sequences are SGHDT and YYEEEE. This CDR3 is built from 14 residues.

This chain uses TRBV28 with TRBJ2-2, with D perhaps TRBD2 (7 bases). The ends were cut back, 7 bases at V and 1 base at J, with 19 bases in the middle. The CDR3 has 17 amino acids. Germline V CDR1 and CDR2: MDHEN, SYDVKM. The CDR3 DNA reads TGTGCCAGCACCCATGGGGGGGGCGTCGGGAACACCGGGGAGCTGTTTTTT. Translating gives CASTHGGGVGNTGELFF.

CDR3 nucleotide sequence: TGTGCCAGCAGCACGGGACTAGCGGGGATTCAAGAGACCCAGTACTTC. Its translation: CASSTGLAGIQETQYF. This chain uses TRBV5-5 with TRBJ2-5; 13 bases fit TRBD2. The V and J ends lost 4 bases and 2 bases, in that order; junction bases with no gene match: 5. The CDR3 totals 16 residues. CDR1 SGHKS and CDR2 YYEKEE come from the germline V gene (reference sequence).

In its sample, this clone was seen once. The chain carries TRBV28 and TRBJ1-1, with 8 bases aligning to TRBD1. Germline CDR1 reads MDHEN; CDR2 reads SYDVKM. CDR3 length equals 15 residues. V shed 6 bases, J shed 6 bases, and the junction held 12 bases outside the gene matches. The CDR3 DNA is TGTGCCAGCAGCCCTATAGGACAGGGAATCTCTGAAGCTTTCTTT. It encodes CASSPIGQGISEAFF.

The chain links TRBV11-3 to TRBJ1-1; the D gene is possibly TRBD1 (5 bases). This CDR3 region has 14 residues. V lost 5 bases to trimming and J lost 1 base, with 11 bases between them. CDR1 SGHNT and CDR2 YENEEA come from the germline V gene. The CDR3 DNA sequence: TGTGCCAGCAGCCCGGACACCCCGAACACTGAAGCTTTCTTT. It specifies CASSPDTPNTEAFF.

V is TRBV7-3 and J is TRBJ1-1; D gene unclear. Germline V gives CDR1 SGHTA, CDR2 FQGTGA. The CDR3 spans 14 residues. The V end lost 5 bases, the J end lost 1 base, and 11 bases lay between the germline ends. The DNA for the CDR3 is TGTGCCAGCAGCCCACGCGCGGGGAACACTGAAGCTTTCTTT. Protein sequence: CASSPRAGNTEAFF.

The chain recombines TRBV5-1 with TRBJ1-2; 8 positions agree with TRBD1. V trimming: 5 bases; J trimming: 7 bases; junction bases outside the gene matches: 4. The length of the CDR3 is 12 residues. The germline gives CDR1 SGHRS, CDR2 YFSETQ. For the CDR3, the DNA is TGCGCCAGCAGAGCCGGACAGGGTGGCTACACCTTC. This sequence encodes CASRAGQGGYTF.

The CDR3 reads CSVVREGPNTEAFF. The DNA of the CDR3 is TGCAGCGTTGTAAGGGAGGGACCGAACACTGAAGCTTTCTTT. V is TRBV29-1 and J is TRBJ1-1; D might be TRBD1 (5 bases). Trimming pared 4 bases from V and 1 base from J, leaving 13 bases between. Germline assignment: CDR1 SQVTM and CDR2 ANQGSEA. CDR3 size: 14 residues.

The chain recombines TRBV30 with TRBJ1-6, with D unclear. V lost 0 bases and J lost 14, with 17 bases in between. CDR1 and CDR2 from the germline V gene are GTSNPN and SVGIG (reference sequence). CDR3 length: 14 residues. In DNA, the CDR3 is TGTGCCTGGAGTGTAAACAGAAATAGGATCACCCTCCACTTT. As protein: CAWSVNRNRITLHF. The whole variable domain, remainder taken from reference TRBV30 and TRBJ1-6, is SQTIHQWPATLVQPVGSPLSLECTVEGTSNPNLYWYRQAAGRGLQLLFYSVGIGQISSEVPQNLSASRPQDRQFILSSKKLLLSDSGFYLCAWSVNRNRITLHFGNGTRLTVT.